These 29 T cell receptor beta chains were all obtained from the same sample, sequenced in a study of early T cells in non-severe SARS-CoV-2 infection. A single record per CDR3 protein comes from TCRdb applying MiXCR to the 5' RACE reads. Of 95,000 to 150,000 distinct CDR3 sequences detected, approximately 15% appear once; the ten largest clones hold around a fifth. The sample taken for sequencing was whole blood. These receptors originate from an adult who was a healthcare worker with PCR-confirmed SARS-CoV-2 infection or an uninfected control (not recorded which).

This chain joins TRBV20-1 and TRBJ1-3, with D tentatively TRBD1 (6 bases). This CDR3 has 14 residues. The germline V and J ends were trimmed by 4 bases and 6 bases, with 16 bases remaining between them. Germline CDR1 DFQATT, CDR2 SNEGSKA (reference sequence). CDR3 sequence (DNA): TGCAGTGCTACCCGAGGGACAAGGGCAAACACCATATATTTT. Amino acids: CSATRGTRANTIYF.

Only a few counts were recorded for this clonotype. This chain connects TRBV25-1 to TRBJ1-2; 7 bases align to TRBD1. Unmatched junction bases numbered 11, after V lost 6 bases and J lost 7 bases. CDR1 is MGHDK and CDR2 is SYGVNS in the germline V gene. This CDR3 has 14 residues. CDR3: CASSLTGFPGGYTF. CDR3 DNA: TGTGCCAGCAGCTTGACAGGGTTCCCAGGTGGCTACACCTTC.

The J gene is TRBJ2-5, the V gene TRBV5-1; 8 bases agree with TRBD2. The CDR3 extends over 17 amino acids. V was pared by 0 bases and J by 0 bases, with 7 bases of the junction left unmatched. CDR1 SGHRS and CDR2 YFSETQ come from the germline V gene. This CDR3 is CASSLEAGGLDQETQYF. The CDR3 DNA sequence: TGCGCCAGCAGCTTGGAGGCGGGGGGATTGGACCAAGAGACCCAGTACTTC.

The rearrangement links TRBV9 to TRBJ2-2, with TRBD1 identical over 10 bases. Per the germline V gene, CDR1 is SGDLS and CDR2 is YYNGEE. The junction had 5 bases not matched to a gene; V was cut back by 4 bases and J by 5 bases. The length of the CDR3 is 15 residues. The CDR3 DNA reads TGTGCCAGCAGCACTCGACAGGGGGCGACCGGGGAGCTGTTTTTT. It translates to CASSTRQGATGELFF.

This clonotype has at least ten counts. This chain joins TRBV15 and TRBJ1-1; D not resolved. CDR1 LNHNV and CDR2 YYDKDF come from the germline V gene (reference sequence). V shed 4 bases and J shed 2 bases, with 11 bases lying between them. The CDR3 covers 14 residues. The CDR3 region has the DNA TGTGCCACCAGCATTCACGGAGTTAACACTGAAGCTTTCTTT. Translation: CATSIHGVNTEAFF.

This clonotype was counted a few times. The CDR3 DNA is TGCAGCGTTGAAGGGCCGGACGGTAACTATGGCTACACCTTC. Protein sequence: CSVEGPDGNYGYTF. The chain combines TRBV29-1 with TRBJ1-2; D unclear. Trimming removed 1 base from V and 1 base from J, with 10 bases in between. The CDR3 sequence is 14 residues long. Germline-derived CDR1 and CDR2 are SQVTM and ANQGSEA.

This clonotype was detected a few times. This chain links TRBV5-1 with TRBJ2-3, with a tentative D call TRBD1 (5 bases). The CDR3 covers 15 residues. The V gene's germline CDR1 is SGHRS and CDR2 YFSETQ. The ends were cut back, 4 bases at V and 3 bases at J, with 15 bases in the middle. The CDR3 DNA sequence: TGCGCCAGCAGCCAGGGTGACATCCGGACAGATACGCAGTATTTT. Translated: CASSQGDIRTDTQYF. Full variable domain (rest looked up from reference TRBV5-1 and TRBJ2-3): KAGVTQTPRYLIKTRGQQVTLSCSPISGHRSVSWYQQTPGQGLQFLFEYFSETQRNKGNFPGRFSGRQFSNSRSEMNVSTLELGDSALYLCASSQGDIRTDTQYFGPGTRLTVL.

At least ten counts were recorded for this clonotype. As DNA, the CDR3 is TGTGCCAGCAGCTCAACCTACGAGCAGTACTTC. The encoded protein is CASSSTYEQYF. V and J are TRBV12-3 or TRBV12-4 and TRBJ2-7; no reliable D call. The CDR3 contains 11 residues. With 6 bases removed from V and 2 bases from J, the gap between germline ends came to 5 bases.

The V call is TRBV5-1, the J call TRBJ2-7, with a possible D match to TRBD1 (5 bases). CDR1 SGHRS and CDR2 YFSETQ come from the germline V gene. Trimming stripped 5 bases from V and 7 bases from J, with 10 bases between. The CDR3 spans 11 residues. CDR3 sequence: CASRGVEEQYF. CDR3 in DNA: TGCGCCAGCAGAGGGGTGGAGGAGCAGTACTTC.

This clonotype occurred many times. The rearrangement joins TRBV12-3 or TRBV12-4 to TRBJ2-5; 11 bases are shared with TRBD2. The CDR3 spans 15 residues. Trimming took 6 bases from V and 5 from J; bases not matched to a gene: 8. The CDR3 DNA follows: TGTGCCAGCAGCCCCGGGGTAGCGGGGGGGGAGACCCAGTACTTC. This codes for CASSPGVAGGETQYF.

The DNA of the CDR3 is TGTGCCAGCTCACCACCGGGGACAGGGCGAGGCGAGCAGTACTTC. Its protein product is CASSPPGTGRGEQYF. The rearrangement uses TRBV18 and TRBJ2-7, with 9 bases aligning to TRBD1. Germline V gene lookup returns CDR1 KGHSH and CDR2 LQKENI. The CDR3 spans 15 residues. V was clipped by 0 bases and J by 6 bases; unmatched bases: 6.

This sequence joins TRBV7-9 and TRBJ2-1; D gene uncertain. Looked up from germline, CDR1 is SEHNR and CDR2 is FQNEAQ (reference sequence). This CDR3 region has 14 residues. V was shortened by 3 bases and J by 3 bases, with 9 bases between the two germline ends. CDR3 DNA sequence: TGTGCCAGCAGCTTCCGACTGGACTACAATGAGCAGTTCTTC. Translating it yields CASSFRLDYNEQFF.

The V call is TRBV19, the J call TRBJ2-1; D is undetermined. Germline V gene data show CDR1 as LNHDA and CDR2 as SQIVND (reference sequence). This CDR3 is 13 amino acids long. Trimming removed 7 bases from V and 7 bases from J, with 14 bases in between. The chain's CDR3 is CASIPDGTNEQFF. CDR3 bases: TGTGCCAGTATCCCTGACGGAACGAATGAGCAGTTCTTC.

The V call is TRBV20-1, the J call TRBJ2-7, with D hard to call. CDR3 length equals 13 residues. V was clipped by 5 bases and J by 3 bases, with 14 bases between them. Germline CDR1 DFQATT, CDR2 SNEGSKA (reference sequence). CDR3 sequence: CSAYTRANYEQYF. In DNA, the CDR3 is TGCAGTGCTTATACCCGGGCCAACTACGAGCAGTACTTC.

This sequence joins TRBV29-1 and TRBJ2-7; D not resolved. Between the trimmed V and J ends, which lost 4 bases and 2 bases, there was a span of 9 bases. Germline V CDR1 and CDR2: SQVTM, ANQGSEA. CDR3 length: 12 residues. CDR3 DNA: TGCAGCGTTGCTTCAGCTACCTACGAGCAGTACTTC. It is translated as CSVASATYEQYF.

The chain couples TRBV7-3 to TRBJ2-1, with TRBD2 matching 11 bases. Germline CDR1 and CDR2: SGHTA and FQGTGA. V was pared by 0 bases and J by 7 bases, with 2 bases of the junction left unmatched. This CDR3 is 15 amino acids long. CDR3 amino acids: CASSLTRLAGNEQFF. The CDR3 DNA reads TGTGCCAGCAGCTTAACCCGACTAGCGGGAAATGAGCAGTTCTTC.

This clonotype appeared a few times. The chain carries TRBV5-1 and TRBJ1-2; TRBD1 matches 8 bases. V gave up 4 bases and J gave up 8 bases; unmatched junction bases: 7. The CDR3 runs 13 residues. Germline V gives CDR1 SGHRS, CDR2 YFSETQ. The CDR3 DNA is TGCGCCAGCAGCGGGCAGGGGGCAGGAGGCTACACCTTC. Translating it yields CASSGQGAGGYTF.

In its sample, this clonotype was seen a few times. The chain employs TRBV5-4 and TRBJ1-1; D is undetermined. The CDR3 sequence is 11 residues long. Trimming stripped 3 bases from V and 11 bases from J, with 11 bases between. Per the germline V gene, CDR1 is SGHNT and CDR2 is YYREEE (reference sequence). The CDR3: CASSSGEVAFF. The CDR3 nucleotides are TGTGCCAGCAGCTCTGGGGAGGTGGCTTTCTTT.

This chain links TRBV3-1 with TRBJ1-3; D not certain. Looked up from germline, CDR1 is LGHDT and CDR2 is YNNKEL (reference sequence). CDR3 length: 17 residues. Trimming left V 4 bases short and J 0 bases short, with 16 bases between. The CDR3 nucleotides are TGTGCCAGCAGCCTACCAGGTAGGGTCAGCTCTGGAAACACCATATATTTT. Its protein product is CASSLPGRVSSGNTIYF.

The chain has TRBV12-3 or TRBV12-4 and TRBJ1-1; D is uncertain. CDR3 size: 14 residues. Trimming left V 0 bases short and J 1 base short, with 6 bases between. CDR3 in DNA: TGTGCCAGCAGTTTAGCGGGTAGGAACACTGAAGCTTTCTTT. Its translation is CASSLAGRNTEAFF.

This clonotype was recorded a few times. This chain uses TRBV18 with TRBJ2-1; D gene uncertain. Germline lookup yields CDR1 KGHSH and CDR2 LQKENI. The germline V and J ends were trimmed by 0 bases and 5 bases, with 8 bases remaining between them. The CDR3 is 14 amino acids. CDR3 loop: CASSPPYDHNEQFF. CDR3 DNA: TGTGCCAGCTCACCACCGTACGACCACAATGAGCAGTTCTTC.

This clonotype was seen at least ten times. The chain has TRBV4-2 and TRBJ1-2; D perhaps matches TRBD1 (5 bases). This CDR3 is 16 amino acids long. V lost 0 bases and J lost 8, with 19 bases in between. Germline V gene sequence: CDR1 LGHNA, CDR2 YNFKEQ. The CDR3: CASSQDGHGGVYGYTF. The CDR3 DNA reads TGTGCCAGCAGCCAAGATGGGCACGGGGGAGTTTACGGCTACACCTTC.

This clonotype turned up a few times. This chain uses TRBV18 with TRBJ1-1, with no clear D. V was clipped by 6 bases and J by 11 bases, with 13 bases between them. Germline CDR1 KGHSH, CDR2 LQKENI. The CDR3 totals 11 residues. CDR3 sequence (DNA): TGTGCCAGCTCGACCGACCATTTGGCTTTCTTT. This sequence encodes CASSTDHLAFF.

This clonotype was seen a few times. The V and J genes are TRBV6-5 and TRBJ1-1; TRBD1 agrees at 11 bases. Germline V gene lookup returns CDR1 MNHEY and CDR2 SVGAGI. V lost 8 bases to trimming and J lost 4 bases; unmatched junction nucleotides: 6. CDR3 length equals 14 residues. The CDR3 bases are TGTGCCAGCTCACGAGGGACAGGGGGCACTGAAGCTTTCTTT. It specifies CASSRGTGGTEAFF.

The V and J genes are TRBV5-6 and TRBJ2-3, with D hard to call. Germline lookup yields CDR1 SGHDT and CDR2 YYEEEE. This CDR3 has 16 amino acids. V lost 1 base to trimming and J lost 1 base, with 13 bases between them. CDR3 in amino acids: CASSLSLGLGTDTQYF. The CDR3 DNA reads TGTGCCAGCAGCTTGAGTCTGGGCCTGGGCACAGATACGCAGTATTTT.

This clonotype was recorded many times. The rearrangement links TRBV18 to TRBJ1-2; TRBD1 might be the D (6 bases). The V gene's germline CDR1 is KGHSH and CDR2 LQKENI. This CDR3 is built from 12 residues. Trimming took 5 bases from V and 8 from J, leaving 12 bases between them. The CDR3 DNA is TGTGCCAGCTCATCTCCAGGGGAGGGCTACACCTTC. Translation gives CASSSPGEGYTF.

V usage is TRBV7-9 and J usage is TRBJ2-1; 13 bases agree with TRBD2. With 9 bases clipped from V and 6 bases from J, the junction kept 2 bases outside the gene matches. CDR3 size: 13 residues. CDR1 SEHNR and CDR2 FQNEAQ come from the germline V gene (reference sequence). The chain's CDR3 is CASGLAGANEQFF. The DNA for the CDR3 is TGTGCCAGTGGACTAGCGGGGGCCAATGAGCAGTTCTTC.

The V gene is TRBV29-1, the J gene TRBJ2-1; D is possibly TRBD1 (6 bases). The CDR3 extends over 15 amino acids. The ends were cut back, 0 bases at V and 2 bases at J, with 11 bases in the middle. Germline CDR1 SQVTM, CDR2 ANQGSEA. The CDR3 nucleotides are TGCAGCGTTGAAGATCAGGGGATCGCCTACAATGAGCAGTTCTTC. Translating it yields CSVEDQGIAYNEQFF.

The V and J genes are TRBV20-1 and TRBJ2-1; 10 bases are a match to TRBD2. J was trimmed by 9 bases and V by 3 bases; bases with no gene match: 11. In germline, CDR1 is DFQATT, CDR2 SNEGSKA (reference sequence). The CDR3 consists of 15 residues. CDR3 loop: CSASPLAGEGSEQFF. The CDR3 DNA reads TGCAGTGCTAGCCCGCTAGCGGGGGAGGGTAGTGAGCAGTTCTTC.